What follows describes a single TCR beta chain. Its target antigen remains unknown. No much larger clone is present one base from it, and per-base qualities are unavailable. This record belongs to a study of T cell responses to AZD1222 COVID-19 vaccine listed by TCRdb under 2021. About the investigation overall: AZD1222 recipients with second doses at about 4 weeks or about 12 weeks were pooled, because spike-specific TCR depth and breadth did not differ between schedules. Trial participants were enrolled into age subgroups of 18-55, 56-69 and 70-plus years, which contained approximately 150, 28 and 58 TCR-sequenced participants, respectively. TCR sequencing covered more than 230 trial participants: 200 to 220 given two doses of AZD1222 and 26 given two doses of MenACWY control vaccine.

The CDR3 regions of human TCRbeta chains were analyzed by immunosequencing. In the source study's methods: Repertoire TCRs were checked for matches against a reference library of SARS-CoV-2-specific TCRs that had been generated using the MIRA antigen-specificity platform. Breadth was defined as the fraction of unique TCRs that were SARS-CoV-2-associated. Depth was defined as the fraction of total T cells that were SARS-CoV-2-associated. Using the MIRA data, each spike-specific TCR was mapped to the spike region that the TCR reacts to and placed in a CD4 or CD8 class. Log10-transformed breadth and depth values were compared by one-way ANOVA with Sidak's multiple comparisons tests. As stored in TCRdb, this immuneACCESS dataset retains in-frame rearrangements with V and J assigned. A fraction of the clones does not appear; measured against another copy, unresolved V genes explain less than half of the discrepancy, and the remainder lacks a known reason. V, J and clone size are those of that table, while D and trimming were read from the DNA. The sample records about 120,000 clones, approximately 93% of which are singletons. Under 3.5% of the sample is in the top ten clones.

Study-level results and caveats: Because no day 14 peak-response samples were available, repertoires were characterized only after the peak T cell response. Nearly half of unique spike-specific TCRs reportedly recognized epitopes outside regions mutated in the B.1.351 and B.1.1.7 variants. Participants were mostly white British, with more females than males. The authors suggested clonal diversity may have been underestimated. A significant rise in spike-specific TCR breadth and depth was observed after two AZD1222 doses relative to day 0 and relative to MenACWY recipients. Only five to seven AZD1222 recipients were SARS-CoV-2 seropositive at baseline, limiting conclusions about previously exposed vaccinees. The whole spike protein was spanned by vaccine-associated CD4 TCRs, and dominant responses were seen in regions 160-218 and 743-854. The 56-69-year group was small, and its depth increase did not reach significance, likely because of low power.

There are 16 amino acids in the CDR3, from cysteine to phenylalanine inclusive. CDR3 DNA only is kept here, 48 bases in frame from base 1. Germline trimming amounts to 0 bases on V and 4 bases on J, with 8 as the count of junction bases outside the gene matches. Reading the germline V gene gives CDR1 SGHRS and CDR2 YFSETQ. The label giving this sample's time point can be read as: baseline before first vaccination. The vaccinee samples were drawn from two UK trials, COV001 and COV002, one of which was a single-blind randomized controlled phase 2/3 trial testing AZD1222 (ChAdOx1 nCoV-19) in healthy adults. For TCRbeta chain sequencing, PBMC samples from trial participants were taken at day 0 and at day 28 after the second dose.

This chain joins TRBV5-1 to TRBJ1-2; a stretch of 8 junction bases matches TRBD1. The sequenced sample was peripheral blood, obtained on day 0 of AZD1222 vaccination. The receptor's source is an adult in good health. In nucleotides, the sequence is TGCGCCAGCAGCTTGGGGGACAGGCAGCGGGGCTATGGCTACACCTTC. This translates into CASSLGDRQRGYGYTF.